Listed below are T cell receptor beta chains from one sample, sequenced in a study of T cell responses to AZD1222 COVID-19 vaccine. Libraries were prepared by immunoSEQ multiplex PCR; TCRdb keeps only in-frame clonotypes and omits some of them. The sample shows 75,000 to 85,000 clones, 87% of them seen only once. Source: peripheral blood, taken on day 0 of AZD1222 vaccination. The receptors were sampled from an adult in good health. CDR3s include the opening cysteine and the closing phenylalanine or tryptophan. The D gene is left open where the match is weak. Clone size, where shown, is once, few, many, or a class for clones that have expanded.

CDR3 protein: CASSLGYNEQFF
CDR3 DNA: TGTGCCAGCAGTTTGGGGTACAATGAGCAGTTCTTC
clone size: .
CDR3 length: 12
J gene: TRBJ2-1
D gene: .
V gene: TRBV27

CDR3 protein: CASRSPGYSYEQYF
CDR3 DNA: TGTGCCAGTAGATCCCCCGGCTACTCCTACGAGCAGTACTTC
clone size: .
CDR3 length: 14
J gene: TRBJ2-7
D gene: .
V gene: TRBV19

CDR3 protein: CASSLSVAGGLRAKNIQYF
CDR3 DNA: TGTGCCAGCAGCTTATCCGTAGCGGGAGGGTTAAGGGCCAAAAACATTCAGTACTTC
clone size: .
CDR3 length: 19
J gene: TRBJ2-4
D gene: TRBD2
V gene: TRBV7-9

CDR3 protein: CASSQVRQGDGYTF
CDR3 DNA: TGTGCCAGCAGCCAAGTTCGGCAGGGTGATGGCTACACCTTC
clone size: .
CDR3 length: 14
J gene: TRBJ1-2
D gene: .
V gene: TRBV14

CDR3 protein: CAISWGVGEQFF
CDR3 DNA: TGTGCCATCAGTTGGGGCGTTGGTGAGCAGTTCTTC
clone size: .
CDR3 length: 12
J gene: TRBJ2-1
D gene: .
V gene: TRBV10-3

CDR3 protein: CASSFLSSGRGDTQYF
CDR3 DNA: TGTGCCAGCAGCTTCCTCTCTAGCGGGAGAGGAGATACGCAGTATTTT
clone size: .
CDR3 length: 16
J gene: TRBJ2-3
D gene: TRBD2
V gene: TRBV7-2

CDR3 protein: CASSSQREFYHSPLHF
CDR3 DNA: TGTGCCAGTTCAAGTCAGAGGGAATTCTACCATTCACCCCTCCACTTT
clone size: .
CDR3 length: 16
J gene: TRBJ1-6
D gene: .
V gene: TRBV19

CDR3 protein: CASSGQLMNF
CDR3 DNA: TGTGCCAGCAGCGGACAGCTAATGAACTTC
clone size: few
CDR3 length: 10
J gene: TRBJ1-2
D gene: .
V gene: TRBV7-9

CDR3 protein: CASSVRSGNEQFF
CDR3 DNA: TGTGCCAGCAGCGTCCGTAGCGGGAATGAGCAGTTCTTC
clone size: .
CDR3 length: 13
J gene: TRBJ2-1
D gene: TRBD2
V gene: TRBV9

CDR3 protein: CASSREADQPQHF
CDR3 DNA: TGTGCCAGTAGTAGGGAGGCAGATCAGCCCCAGCATTTT
clone size: few
CDR3 length: 13
J gene: TRBJ1-5
D gene: .
V gene: TRBV19

CDR3 protein: CASSSSEYNEQFF
CDR3 DNA: TGTGCCAGCAGCTCCTCGGAATACAATGAGCAGTTCTTC
clone size: .
CDR3 length: 13
J gene: TRBJ2-1
D gene: .
V gene: TRBV7-3

CDR3 protein: CASSHGQPQHF
CDR3 DNA: TGTGCCAGCAGTCACGGTCAGCCCCAGCATTTT
clone size: .
CDR3 length: 11
J gene: TRBJ1-5
D gene: .
V gene: TRBV6-6

CDR3 protein: CASSPPGGQEDGYTF
CDR3 DNA: TGTGCCAGCAGCCCCCCTGGGGGTCAGGAGGATGGCTACACCTTC
clone size: .
CDR3 length: 15
J gene: TRBJ1-2
D gene: .
V gene: TRBV21-1

CDR3 protein: CASVPGQGFSYGYTF
CDR3 DNA: TGTGCCAGCGTCCCCGGACAGGGATTTAGCTATGGCTACACCTTC
clone size: .
CDR3 length: 15
J gene: TRBJ1-2
D gene: TRBD1
V gene: TRBV28

CDR3 protein: CASSVARDSFYYEQYF
CDR3 DNA: TGTGCCAGCAGCGTAGCCAGGGACAGTTTTTACTACGAGCAGTACTTC
clone size: .
CDR3 length: 16
J gene: TRBJ2-7
D gene: TRBD1
V gene: TRBV9

CDR3 protein: CASSLAQGFYGYTF
CDR3 DNA: TGTGCCAGCAGCTTAGCACAGGGATTCTATGGCTACACCTTC
clone size: .
CDR3 length: 14
J gene: TRBJ1-2
D gene: .
V gene: TRBV7-2

CDR3 protein: CASSIDQGFKTQYF
CDR3 DNA: TGTGCCAGTAGTATAGATCAGGGTTTTAAGACCCAGTACTTC
clone size: .
CDR3 length: 14
J gene: TRBJ2-5
D gene: .
V gene: TRBV19

CDR3 protein: CASSPLSSDTQYF
CDR3 DNA: TGCGCCAGCAGCCCCCTTTCGTCAGATACGCAGTATTTT
clone size: .
CDR3 length: 13
J gene: TRBJ2-3
D gene: .
V gene: TRBV5-1

CDR3 protein: CSVDEAGGMAQYF
CDR3 DNA: TGCAGCGTTGACGAGGCGGGAGGTATGGCCCAGTACTTC
clone size: .
CDR3 length: 13
J gene: TRBJ2-5
D gene: TRBD2
V gene: TRBV29-1

CDR3 protein: CASSLLADTNSPLHF
CDR3 DNA: TGTGCCAGCAGCTTACTCGCGGACACTAATTCACCCCTCCACTTT
clone size: .
CDR3 length: 15
J gene: TRBJ1-6
D gene: .
V gene: TRBV7-3

CDR3 protein: CASSLVAGLPRETQYF
CDR3 DNA: TGTGCCAGCAGCTTAGTGGCCGGCCTTCCCCGAGAGACCCAGTACTTC
clone size: few
CDR3 length: 16
J gene: TRBJ2-5
D gene: .
V gene: TRBV11-2

CDR3 protein: CASGGDTQYF
CDR3 DNA: TGTGCCAGCGGGGGAGATACGCAGTATTTT
clone size: .
CDR3 length: 10
J gene: TRBJ2-3
D gene: .
V gene: TRBV9

CDR3 protein: CASRAYAGGIETQYF
CDR3 DNA: TGTGCCAGCAGAGCGTATGCGGGAGGGATAGAGACCCAGTACTTC
clone size: .
CDR3 length: 15
J gene: TRBJ2-5
D gene: TRBD2
V gene: TRBV5-8

CDR3 protein: CASGEAAGELFF
CDR3 DNA: TGTGCCAGCGGCGAGGCGGCCGGGGAGCTGTTTTTT
clone size: few
CDR3 length: 12
J gene: TRBJ2-2
D gene: .
V gene: TRBV9

CDR3 protein: CASSWGYEQYF
CDR3 DNA: TGTGCCAGTAGTTGGGGTTATGAGCAGTACTTC
clone size: .
CDR3 length: 11
J gene: TRBJ2-7
D gene: .
V gene: TRBV19

CDR3 protein: CASSPRLASAGDEQFF
CDR3 DNA: TGTGCCAGCTCACCCCGACTAGCGAGTGCAGGGGATGAGCAGTTCTTC
clone size: once
CDR3 length: 16
J gene: TRBJ2-1
D gene: TRBD2
V gene: TRBV18

CDR3 protein: CAFDRGYTF
CDR3 DNA: TGTGCCTTTGACCGTGGCTACACCTTC
clone size: .
CDR3 length: 9
J gene: TRBJ1-2
D gene: .
V gene: TRBV30

CDR3 protein: CASSLWDGDNEQFF
CDR3 DNA: TGTGCCAGCAGCTTGTGGGACGGGGACAATGAGCAGTTCTTC
clone size: .
CDR3 length: 14
J gene: TRBJ2-1
D gene: .
V gene: TRBV5-8

CDR3 protein: CASSLSFRETQYF
CDR3 DNA: TGTGCCAGCAGCTTAAGTTTTCGGGAGACCCAGTACTTC
clone size: .
CDR3 length: 13
J gene: TRBJ2-5
D gene: .
V gene: TRBV7-3

CDR3 protein: CASSYRAANYGYTF
CDR3 DNA: TGTGCCAGTAGTTACCGGGCCGCGAACTATGGCTACACCTTC
clone size: .
CDR3 length: 14
J gene: TRBJ1-2
D gene: .
V gene: TRBV19

CDR3 protein: CASSLSPRGGAQETQYF
CDR3 DNA: TGTGCCAGCAGCTTATCTCCGCGGGGAGGGGCCCAAGAGACCCAGTACTTC
clone size: .
CDR3 length: 17
J gene: TRBJ2-5
D gene: TRBD2
V gene: TRBV7-2

CDR3 protein: CASSSRGWGTDTQYF
CDR3 DNA: TGTGCCAGCAGCTCCAGGGGATGGGGCACAGATACGCAGTATTTT
clone size: .
CDR3 length: 15
J gene: TRBJ2-3
D gene: .
V gene: TRBV5-5

CDR3 protein: CASSQDGSNQPQHF
CDR3 DNA: TGTGCCAGCAGCCAAGACGGAAGCAATCAGCCCCAGCATTTT
clone size: .
CDR3 length: 14
J gene: TRBJ1-5
D gene: .
V gene: TRBV2

CDR3 protein: CASSYDRRGGYTF
CDR3 DNA: TGTGCCAGCAGTTACGACAGGAGGGGTGGCTACACCTTC
clone size: .
CDR3 length: 13
J gene: TRBJ1-2
D gene: .
V gene: TRBV6-6

CDR3 protein: CASSPRTAANEKLFF
CDR3 DNA: TGTGCCAGCAGCCCCAGGACTGCGGCTAATGAAAAACTGTTTTTT
clone size: .
CDR3 length: 15
J gene: TRBJ1-4
D gene: .
V gene: TRBV7-3

CDR3 protein: CASRGVAAYQETQYF
CDR3 DNA: TGTGCCAGCAGGGGGGTAGCCGCGTACCAAGAGACCCAGTACTTC
clone size: .
CDR3 length: 15
J gene: TRBJ2-5
D gene: .
V gene: TRBV7-2

CDR3 protein: CASSLGGPPRRAGELFF
CDR3 DNA: TGTGCCAGCAGCTTAGGGGGACCCCCCCGAAGGGCCGGGGAGCTGTTTTTT
clone size: .
CDR3 length: 17
J gene: TRBJ2-2
D gene: .
V gene: TRBV7-2

CDR3 protein: CASSDGTVNQPQHF
CDR3 DNA: TGTGCCAGCAGTGATGGGACAGTAAATCAGCCCCAGCATTTT
clone size: .
CDR3 length: 14
J gene: TRBJ1-5
D gene: TRBD1
V gene: TRBV2

CDR3 protein: CASSRTGGIYGYTF
CDR3 DNA: TGTGCCAGCAGTCGGACAGGGGGGATCTATGGCTACACCTTC
clone size: .
CDR3 length: 14
J gene: TRBJ1-2
D gene: TRBD1
V gene: TRBV3-1/TRBV3-2

CDR3 protein: CATSRSSGDRETQYF
CDR3 DNA: TGTGCCACCAGCAGATCTAGCGGGGATCGAGAGACCCAGTACTTC
clone size: once
CDR3 length: 15
J gene: TRBJ2-5
D gene: TRBD2
V gene: TRBV15

CDR3 protein: CASSLLEYGYTF
CDR3 DNA: TGTGCCAGCAGTTTACTGGAGTATGGCTACACCTTC
clone size: .
CDR3 length: 12
J gene: TRBJ1-2
D gene: .
V gene: TRBV28

CDR3 protein: CASSESSGTPFYGYTF
CDR3 DNA: TGCGCCAGCAGCGAGTCCTCCGGGACGCCATTCTATGGCTACACCTTC
clone size: .
CDR3 length: 16
J gene: TRBJ1-2
D gene: .
V gene: TRBV5-1

CDR3 protein: CASIQGPPAFAEQFF
CDR3 DNA: TGTGCCAGCATCCAAGGGCCCCCCGCCTTTGCTGAGCAGTTCTTC
clone size: .
CDR3 length: 15
J gene: TRBJ2-1
D gene: .
V gene: TRBV28

CDR3 protein: CASSLTQGQGNEQFF
CDR3 DNA: TGTGCCAGCAGCTTAACACAGGGACAGGGTAATGAGCAGTTCTTC
clone size: .
CDR3 length: 15
J gene: TRBJ2-1
D gene: TRBD1
V gene: TRBV7-3

CDR3 protein: CASSFNSRSSGYTF
CDR3 DNA: TGTGCCAGCAGCTTCAACAGTCGTTCTTCGGGCTACACCTTC
clone size: .
CDR3 length: 14
J gene: TRBJ1-2
D gene: .
V gene: TRBV5-8

CDR3 protein: CASSVGRRGTEAFF
CDR3 DNA: TGTGCCAGCAGCGTAGGACGTAGGGGCACTGAAGCTTTCTTT
clone size: .
CDR3 length: 14
J gene: TRBJ1-1
D gene: .
V gene: TRBV9

CDR3 protein: CASRNLATQYF
CDR3 DNA: TGTGCCAGCAGAAATCTAGCTACGCAGTATTTT
clone size: .
CDR3 length: 11
J gene: TRBJ2-3
D gene: .
V gene: TRBV6-5

CDR3 protein: CASSAQGGETQYF
CDR3 DNA: TGTGCCAGCAGCGCACAGGGAGGGGAGACCCAGTACTTC
clone size: once
CDR3 length: 13
J gene: TRBJ2-5
D gene: .
V gene: TRBV7-2

CDR3 protein: CASSMGRGVRAETQYF
CDR3 DNA: TGTGCCAGTAGTATGGGGAGAGGGGTACGGGCGGAGACCCAGTACTTC
clone size: once
CDR3 length: 16
J gene: TRBJ2-5
D gene: .
V gene: TRBV19

CDR3 protein: CASSVLTGTNEQFF
CDR3 DNA: TGTGCCAGCAGCGTCCTGACAGGGACGAATGAGCAGTTCTTC
clone size: .
CDR3 length: 14
J gene: TRBJ2-1
D gene: TRBD1
V gene: TRBV6-5

CDR3 protein: CASSKGTGLQPQHF
CDR3 DNA: TGTGCCAGCAGCAAAGGGACAGGGCTCCAGCCCCAGCATTTT
clone size: .
CDR3 length: 14
J gene: TRBJ1-5
D gene: TRBD1
V gene: TRBV7-8

CDR3 protein: CAISQLGGQPPRGYTF
CDR3 DNA: TGTGCCATCAGCCAGCTAGGGGGACAGCCTCCTCGGGGCTACACCTTC
clone size: once
CDR3 length: 16
J gene: TRBJ1-2
D gene: TRBD1
V gene: TRBV10-3

CDR3 protein: CASQSTGFSGNTIYF
CDR3 DNA: TGCGCCAGCCAATCGACAGGTTTCTCTGGAAACACCATATATTTT
clone size: .
CDR3 length: 15
J gene: TRBJ1-3
D gene: .
V gene: TRBV5-1

CDR3 protein: CASRPGQGAVGELFF
CDR3 DNA: TGCGCCAGCAGACCGGGACAGGGGGCGGTCGGGGAGCTGTTTTTT
clone size: .
CDR3 length: 15
J gene: TRBJ2-2
D gene: TRBD1
V gene: TRBV10-2

CDR3 protein: CASSQVGERTGELFF
CDR3 DNA: TGCGCCAGCAGCCAAGTAGGCGAACGGACCGGGGAGCTGTTTTTT
clone size: .
CDR3 length: 15
J gene: TRBJ2-2
D gene: .
V gene: TRBV4-3

CDR3 protein: CATSDLRSGAGTGELFF
CDR3 DNA: TGTGCCACCAGTGATTTAAGGTCGGGGGCCGGCACCGGGGAGCTGTTTTTT
clone size: .
CDR3 length: 17
J gene: TRBJ2-2
D gene: .
V gene: TRBV24-1

CDR3 protein: CASSQGTQPQHF
CDR3 DNA: TGTGCCAGCAGCCAAGGTACCCAGCCCCAGCATTTT
clone size: .
CDR3 length: 12
J gene: TRBJ1-5
D gene: .
V gene: TRBV3-1/TRBV3-2